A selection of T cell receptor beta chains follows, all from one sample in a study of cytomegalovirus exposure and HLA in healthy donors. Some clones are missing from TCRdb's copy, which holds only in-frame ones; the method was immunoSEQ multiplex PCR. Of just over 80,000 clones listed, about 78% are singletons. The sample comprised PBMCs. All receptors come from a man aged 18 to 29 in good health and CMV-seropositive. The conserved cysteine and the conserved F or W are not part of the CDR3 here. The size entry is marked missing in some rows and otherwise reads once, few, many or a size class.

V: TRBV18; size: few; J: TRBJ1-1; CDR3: ASSPKGANTEAF
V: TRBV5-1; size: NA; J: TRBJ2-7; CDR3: ASPPRDEQY
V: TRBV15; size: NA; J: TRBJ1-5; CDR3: ATSREGVNQPQH
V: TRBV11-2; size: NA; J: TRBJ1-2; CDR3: ASRWGAGGDGYT
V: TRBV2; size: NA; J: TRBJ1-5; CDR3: ASSAGTAGNQPQH
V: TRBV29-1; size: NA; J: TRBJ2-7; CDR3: SVVGLAGPRNEQY
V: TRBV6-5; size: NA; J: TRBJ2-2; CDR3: ASQLAGDTGELF
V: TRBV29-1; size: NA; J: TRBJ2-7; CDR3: SVGDSYEQY
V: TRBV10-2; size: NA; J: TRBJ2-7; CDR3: ATLSGPFNYEQY
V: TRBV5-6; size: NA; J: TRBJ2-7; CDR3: ASSVNLGDEQY
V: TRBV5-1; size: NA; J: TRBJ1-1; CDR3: ASSLVRESDANTEAF
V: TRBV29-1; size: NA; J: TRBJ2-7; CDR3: SVSGLAAGEQY
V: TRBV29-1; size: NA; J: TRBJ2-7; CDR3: SVELEGLPEQY
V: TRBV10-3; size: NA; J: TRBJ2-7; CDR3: AISTLTGGIGGRSYEQY
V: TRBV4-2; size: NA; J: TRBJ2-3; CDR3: ASSPRLAGGTDTQY
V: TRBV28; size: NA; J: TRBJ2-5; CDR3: ASSSGGTQY
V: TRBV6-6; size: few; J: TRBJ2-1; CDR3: ASERRGAGNEQF
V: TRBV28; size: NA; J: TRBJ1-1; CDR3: ASSFRRAAGTEAF
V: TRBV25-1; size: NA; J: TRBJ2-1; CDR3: ASSAPGTGLRNEQF
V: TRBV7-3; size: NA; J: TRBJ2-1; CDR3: ASRPLRESRYNEQF
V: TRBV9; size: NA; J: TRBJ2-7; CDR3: ASSVEGQGVLEQY
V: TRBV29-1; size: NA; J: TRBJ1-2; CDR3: GSRGPGYGYT
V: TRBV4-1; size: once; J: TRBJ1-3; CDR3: ASSQEQPPGGTVSGNTIY
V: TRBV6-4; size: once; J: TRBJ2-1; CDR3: ASSDSTGGRYNEQF
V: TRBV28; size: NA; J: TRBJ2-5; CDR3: ASSWSGGGSGQETQY
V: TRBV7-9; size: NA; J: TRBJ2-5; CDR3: ASSSTEAFQY
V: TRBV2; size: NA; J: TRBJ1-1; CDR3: ASSEGHLNTEAF
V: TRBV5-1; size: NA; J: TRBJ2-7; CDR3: ASSLSAGGAPY
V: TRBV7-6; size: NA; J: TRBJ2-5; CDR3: ASSETGWTQY
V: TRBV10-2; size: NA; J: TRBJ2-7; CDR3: ATQKGQSYEQY
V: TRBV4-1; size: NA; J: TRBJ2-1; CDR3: ASSQGVAGLGMGDEQF
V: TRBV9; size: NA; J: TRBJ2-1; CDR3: ASSVSGREYNEQF
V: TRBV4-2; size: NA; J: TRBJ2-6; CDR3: ASSHFSGTGSGANVLT
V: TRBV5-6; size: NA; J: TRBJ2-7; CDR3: ASRRGLAGGPEY
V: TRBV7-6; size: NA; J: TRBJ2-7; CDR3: ASSLTEGISYEQY
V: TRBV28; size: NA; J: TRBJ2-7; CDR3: ASRLPLGLNEQY
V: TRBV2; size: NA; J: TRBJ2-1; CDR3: ASSAFLAGALNEQF
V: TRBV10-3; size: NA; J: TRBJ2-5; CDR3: AISPGEETQY
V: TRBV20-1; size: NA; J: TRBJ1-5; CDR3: SAMPDQPQH
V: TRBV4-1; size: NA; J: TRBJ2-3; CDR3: ASSLRRGLAASTDTQY
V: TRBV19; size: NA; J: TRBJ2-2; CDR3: ASSRDRATGELF
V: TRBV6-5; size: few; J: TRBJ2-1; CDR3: ASSIEKRYYNEQF
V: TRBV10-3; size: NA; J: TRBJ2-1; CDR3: AISEPSGRVSYNEQF
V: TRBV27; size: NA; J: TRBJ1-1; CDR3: ASSLGRSTEAF
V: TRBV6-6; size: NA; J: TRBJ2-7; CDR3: ASSYPGQGAYEQY
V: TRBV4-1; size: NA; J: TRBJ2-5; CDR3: ASSQDPPSGRVRETQY
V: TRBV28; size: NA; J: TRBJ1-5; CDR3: ASRQGQGVQPQH
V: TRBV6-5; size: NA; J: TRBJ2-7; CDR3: ASSSQAGGAEQY
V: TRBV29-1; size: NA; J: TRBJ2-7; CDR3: SVPGSLGSSYEQY
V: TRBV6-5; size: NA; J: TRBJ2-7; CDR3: ASSYLLAGDYEQY
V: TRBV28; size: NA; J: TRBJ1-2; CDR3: ASSPTGEHYGYT
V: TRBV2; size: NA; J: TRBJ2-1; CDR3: ASRIAGGPGNEQF
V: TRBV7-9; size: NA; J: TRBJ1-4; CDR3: ASRSGSTNEKLF